This T cell receptor (beta chain) originates from a study of T cell repertoires in cytomegalovirus infection. Across the study: Based on public TCR beta signatures, there were indications of CMV infection and of a matching HLA type.

This clonotype occurred many times. Its target is unknown. The study, taken as a whole, reports: HLA-C-restricted TCR beta clonotypes specific for CMV led the ex vivo response. Carriers of CMV and the relevant HLA type were discriminated by public TCR beta frequency.

TCRdb passed the reads through MiXCR, listing each CDR3 protein once. There are more than 150,000 distinct CDR3 sequences in the sample; 28% occur only once, and roughly 31% lies in the top ten. The germline V and J ends were trimmed by 1 base and 3 bases, with 13 bases remaining between them. Germline assignment: CDR1 MGHRA and CDR2 YSYEKL. This CDR3 is built from 16 residues. The origin of this receptor is a human donor in good health (CMV status not recorded). Some clones in this sample may be carry-over from other donors' samples. V gene TRBV4-1 combines with J gene TRBJ1-5, with D tentatively TRBD1 (5 bases). The specimen sequenced was PBMCs. In DNA, the CDR3 is TGCGCCAGCAGCCAAGTAAAGGGGCGAAACAATCAGCCCCAGCATTTT. Encoded protein: CASSQVKGRNNQPQHF.